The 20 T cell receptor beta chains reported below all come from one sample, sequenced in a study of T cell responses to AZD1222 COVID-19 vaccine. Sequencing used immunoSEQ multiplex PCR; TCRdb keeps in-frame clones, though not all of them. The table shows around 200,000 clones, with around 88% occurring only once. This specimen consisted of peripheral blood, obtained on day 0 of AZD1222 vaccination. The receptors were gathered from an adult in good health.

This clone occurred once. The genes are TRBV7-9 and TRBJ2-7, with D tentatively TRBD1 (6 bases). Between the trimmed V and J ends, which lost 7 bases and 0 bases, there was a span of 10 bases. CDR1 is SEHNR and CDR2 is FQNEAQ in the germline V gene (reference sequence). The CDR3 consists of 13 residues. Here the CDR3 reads CASTATGSYEQYF. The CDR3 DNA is TGTGCCAGCACCGCGACAGGCTCCTACGAGCAGTACTTC.

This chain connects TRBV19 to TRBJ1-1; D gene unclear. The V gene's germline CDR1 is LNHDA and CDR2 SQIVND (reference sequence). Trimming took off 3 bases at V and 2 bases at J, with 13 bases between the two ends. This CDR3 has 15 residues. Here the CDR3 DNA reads TGTGCCAGTAGTATTATCGGGAAGACAAACACTGAAGCTTTCTTT. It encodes CASSIIGKTNTEAFF.

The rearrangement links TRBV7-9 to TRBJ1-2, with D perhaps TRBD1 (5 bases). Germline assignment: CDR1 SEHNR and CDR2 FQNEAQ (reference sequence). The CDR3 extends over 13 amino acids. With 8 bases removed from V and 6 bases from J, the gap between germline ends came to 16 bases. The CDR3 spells CASVLGGSHGYTF. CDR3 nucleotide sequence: TGTGCCAGCGTTCTGGGGGGTAGCCATGGCTACACCTTC.

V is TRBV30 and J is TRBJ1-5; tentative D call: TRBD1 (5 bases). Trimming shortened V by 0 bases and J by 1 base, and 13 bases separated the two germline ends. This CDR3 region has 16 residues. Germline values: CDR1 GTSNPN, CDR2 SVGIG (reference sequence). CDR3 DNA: TGTGCCTGGAGTGTACGCGCCGGGGCGAGCAATCAGCCCCAGCATTTT. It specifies CAWSVRAGASNQPQHF.

The CDR3 DNA reads TGTGCCAGCTCATTATCATCAGGGGCCCACGAGCAGTACTTC. This translates into CASSLSSGAHEQYF. The V call is TRBV18, the J call TRBJ2-7; D possibly corresponds to TRBD1 (6 bases). Germline lookup yields CDR1 KGHSH and CDR2 LQKENI. The CDR3 spans 14 residues. V lost 5 bases, J lost 5 bases, and 16 bases lay in between. Together with reference TRBV18 and TRBJ2-7, the CDR3 gives the full variable domain: NAGVMQNPRHLVRRRGQEARLRCSPMKGHSHVYWYRQLPEEGLKFMVYLQKENIIDESGMPKERFSAEFPKEGPSILRIQQVVRGDSAAYFCASSLSSGAHEQYFGPGTRLTVT.

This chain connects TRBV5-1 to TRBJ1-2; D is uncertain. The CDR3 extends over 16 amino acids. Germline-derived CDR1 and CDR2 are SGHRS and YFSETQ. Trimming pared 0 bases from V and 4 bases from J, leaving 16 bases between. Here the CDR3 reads CASSLVSGRTIYGYTF. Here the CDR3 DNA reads TGCGCCAGCAGCTTGGTTTCGGGCAGGACTATCTATGGCTACACCTTC. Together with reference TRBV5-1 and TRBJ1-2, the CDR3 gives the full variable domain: KAGVTQTPRYLIKTRGQQVTLSCSPISGHRSVSWYQQTPGQGLQFLFEYFSETQRNKGNFPGRFSGRQFSNSRSEMNVSTLELGDSALYLCASSLVSGRTIYGYTFGSGTRLTVV.

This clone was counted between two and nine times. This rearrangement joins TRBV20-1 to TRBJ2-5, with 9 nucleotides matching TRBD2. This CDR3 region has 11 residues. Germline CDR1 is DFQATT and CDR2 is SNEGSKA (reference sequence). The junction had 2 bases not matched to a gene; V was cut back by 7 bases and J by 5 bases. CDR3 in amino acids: CSGLAEETQYF. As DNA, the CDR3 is TGCAGTGGACTAGCGGAGGAGACCCAGTACTTC.

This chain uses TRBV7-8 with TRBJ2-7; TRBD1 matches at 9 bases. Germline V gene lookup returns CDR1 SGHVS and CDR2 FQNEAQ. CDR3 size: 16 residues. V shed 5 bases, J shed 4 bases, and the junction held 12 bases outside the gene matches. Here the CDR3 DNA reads TGTGCCAGCAGCCTAGTACCGGGACAGGGACTGTACGAGCAGTACTTC. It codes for CASSLVPGQGLYEQYF.

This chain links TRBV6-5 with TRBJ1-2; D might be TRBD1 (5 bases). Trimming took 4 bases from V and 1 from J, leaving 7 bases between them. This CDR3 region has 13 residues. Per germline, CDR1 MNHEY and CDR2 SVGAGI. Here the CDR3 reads CASSSTVNYGYTF. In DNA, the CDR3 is TGTGCCAGCAGTTCGACAGTTAACTATGGCTACACCTTC.

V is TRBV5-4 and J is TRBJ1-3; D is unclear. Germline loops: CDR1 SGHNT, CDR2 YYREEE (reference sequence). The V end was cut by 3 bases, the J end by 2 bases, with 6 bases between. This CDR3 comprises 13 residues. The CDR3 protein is CASSSYTGNTIYF. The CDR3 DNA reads TGTGCCAGCAGCTCTTACACTGGAAACACCATATATTTT.

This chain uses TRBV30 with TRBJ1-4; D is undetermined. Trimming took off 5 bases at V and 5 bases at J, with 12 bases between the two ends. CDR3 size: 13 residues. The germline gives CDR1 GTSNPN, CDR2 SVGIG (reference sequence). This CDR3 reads CAWAMWNNEKLFF. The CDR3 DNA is TGTGCCTGGGCCATGTGGAACAATGAAAAACTGTTTTTT.

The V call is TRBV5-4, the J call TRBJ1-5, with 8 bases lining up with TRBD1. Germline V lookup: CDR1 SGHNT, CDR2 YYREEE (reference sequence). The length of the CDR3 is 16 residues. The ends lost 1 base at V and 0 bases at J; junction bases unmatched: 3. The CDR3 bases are TGTGCCAGCAGCTTGACCGGGACAGGTAGCAATCAGCCCCAGCATTTT. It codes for CASSLTGTGSNQPQHF.

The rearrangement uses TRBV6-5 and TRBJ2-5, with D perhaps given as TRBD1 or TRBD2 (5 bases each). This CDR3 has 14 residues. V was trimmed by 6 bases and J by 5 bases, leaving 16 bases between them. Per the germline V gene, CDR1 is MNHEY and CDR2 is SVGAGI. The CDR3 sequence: CASRGDAREETQYF. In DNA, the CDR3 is TGTGCCAGCAGAGGGGACGCCCGCGAGGAGACCCAGTACTTC.

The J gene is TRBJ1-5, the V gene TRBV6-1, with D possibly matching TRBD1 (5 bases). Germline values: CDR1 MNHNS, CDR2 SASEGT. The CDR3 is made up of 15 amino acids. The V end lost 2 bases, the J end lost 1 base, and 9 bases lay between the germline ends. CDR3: CASSENWGSNQPQHF. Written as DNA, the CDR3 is TGTGCCAGCAGTGAAAATTGGGGGAGCAATCAGCCCCAGCATTTT.

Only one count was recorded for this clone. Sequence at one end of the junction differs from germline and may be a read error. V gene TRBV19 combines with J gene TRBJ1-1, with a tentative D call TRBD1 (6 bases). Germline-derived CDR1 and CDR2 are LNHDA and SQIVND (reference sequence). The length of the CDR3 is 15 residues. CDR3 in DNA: TGTGCCAGTAGTACCGAAGCAGGACAGCTAACTGTAGCTTTCTTT. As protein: CASSTEAGQLTVAFF.

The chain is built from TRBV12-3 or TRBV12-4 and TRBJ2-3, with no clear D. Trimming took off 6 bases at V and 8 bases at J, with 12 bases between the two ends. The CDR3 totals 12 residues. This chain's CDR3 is CASRSSLGTQYF. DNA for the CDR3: TGTGCCAGCAGATCTAGTCTGGGTACGCAGTATTTT.

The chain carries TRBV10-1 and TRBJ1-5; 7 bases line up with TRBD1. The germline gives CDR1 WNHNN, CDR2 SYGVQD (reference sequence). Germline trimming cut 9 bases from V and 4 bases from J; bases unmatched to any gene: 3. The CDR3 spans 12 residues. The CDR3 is CARQGPNQPQHF. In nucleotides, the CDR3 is TGCGCCAGACAGGGGCCGAATCAGCCCCAGCATTTT.

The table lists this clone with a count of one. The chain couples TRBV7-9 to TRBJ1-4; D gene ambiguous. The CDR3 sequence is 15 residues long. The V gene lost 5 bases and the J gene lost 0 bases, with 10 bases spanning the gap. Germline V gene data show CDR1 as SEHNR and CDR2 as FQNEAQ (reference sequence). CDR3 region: CASSPDGATNEKLFF. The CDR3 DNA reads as TGTGCCAGCAGCCCAGACGGTGCAACTAATGAAAAACTGTTTTTT.

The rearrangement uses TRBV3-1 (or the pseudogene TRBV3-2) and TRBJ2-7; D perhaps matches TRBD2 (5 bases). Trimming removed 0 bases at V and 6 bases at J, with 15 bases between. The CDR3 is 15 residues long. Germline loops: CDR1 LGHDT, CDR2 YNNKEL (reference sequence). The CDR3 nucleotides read TGTGCCAGCAGCCAAGATTTGGTTTCCGGAGGCGAGCAGTACTTC. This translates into CASSQDLVSGGEQYF.

CDR3 sequence reads: CAWSPPRTGQNSPLHF. CDR3 nucleotide sequence: TGTGCCTGGAGCCCCCCTCGGACAGGGCAAAATTCACCCCTCCACTTT. The V and J genes are TRBV30 and TRBJ1-6; 8 bases match TRBD1. The V gene end was trimmed by 3 bases and the J gene end by 7 bases; junction bases not matched to a gene: 11. Germline V gene data show CDR1 as GTSNPN and CDR2 as SVGIG (reference sequence). The CDR3 loop spans 16 amino acids.